This TCR beta chain was recorded in a study of blood T cell repertoires in COVID-19. Study background: Some COVID-19 samples were acute and others convalescent; all came from the United States, Italy and Spain.

The germline V gene has CDR1 SGHRS and CDR2 YFSETQ. This CDR3 has 14 amino acids. The V segment lost 2 bases and the J segment 7 bases; nucleotides outside the gene matches: 4. Enrollment of patients from Seattle took place during active infection, with longitudinal follow-up. In regard to this clone: The sample holds other DNA sequences that translate to the same CDR3.

Only in-frame clones appear in the TCRdb table, and some are missing; sequencing was by immunoSEQ multiplex PCR. In the table there are 350,000 or so clones, about nine tenths of which are singletons. The sequenced sample consisted of peripheral blood. The sequence was obtained from a woman aged 55-69 years with COVID-19, enrolled during active disease. The chain is built from TRBV5-1 and TRBJ1-4; TRBD1 matches at 8 bases. DNA of the CDR3: TGCGCCAGCAGCTTTGGACAGGGAGGTGAAAAACTGTTTTTT. Encoded protein: CASSFGQGGEKLFF.